Listed below are T cell receptor beta chains from one sample, sequenced in a study of spatial heterogeneity in lung cancer. TCRdb passed the 5' RACE reads through MiXCR, listing each CDR3 protein once. The sample includes roughly 28,000 distinct CDR3 sequences, 7.5% to 9.5% of them seen just once. The sequencing here drew on PBMCs, taken at surgery. The receptors shown here come from a female donor with early-stage non-small cell lung cancer. CDR3s include the opening cysteine and the closing phenylalanine or tryptophan. Each record gives: J gene, V gene, clone size, D gene, CDR3 protein, CDR3 DNA. A D gene is named only where the DNA matches it firmly. The size entry is marked missing in some rows and otherwise reads once, few, many or a size class.

TRBJ2-5 | TRBV7-3 | many | - | CASSASLSGSWETQYF | TGTGCCAGCAGCGCCTCTCTCTCCGGGTCATGGGAGACCCAGTACTTC
TRBJ2-3 | TRBV29-1 | many | - | CSVGRAADTQYF | TGCAGCGTTGGCAGGGCCGCAGATACGCAGTATTTT
TRBJ2-5 | TRBV24-1 | many | - | CATSDSRQVRETQYF | TGTGCCACCAGTGATTCTAGACAGGTTAGGGAGACCCAGTACTTC
TRBJ1-4 | TRBV18 | - | - | CASSPTVGTNEKLFF | TGTGCCAGCTCACCCACGGTCGGAACTAATGAAAAACTGTTTTTT
TRBJ2-5 | TRBV7-2 | many | - | CASSLAWGQETQYF | TGTGCCAGCAGCTTAGCGTGGGGGCAAGAGACCCAGTACTTC
TRBJ1-1 | TRBV19 | few | TRBD1 | CASSPPGQGRTYEAFF | TGTGCCAGTAGTCCCCCCGGACAGGGAAGAACGTATGAAGCTTTCTTT
TRBJ1-4 | TRBV4-2 | few | - | CASSRVDLATNEKLFF | TGTGCCAGCAGCCGGGTAGACCTTGCAACTAATGAAAAACTGTTTTTT
TRBJ2-5 | TRBV7-9 | many | TRBD1 | CASSIQGAQETQYF | TGTGCCAGCAGCATACAGGGGGCCCAAGAGACCCAGTACTTC
TRBJ1-4 | TRBV19 | few | - | CASSTRTGEKLFF | TGTGCCAGTAGTACACGGACGGGTGAAAAACTGTTTTTT
TRBJ2-4 | TRBV4-2 | - | - | CASSQATTAKNIQYF | TGTGCCAGCAGCCAAGCGACCACAGCCAAAAACATTCAGTACTTC
TRBJ1-1 | TRBV5-6 | - | - | CASSFGGAEAFF | TGTGCCAGCAGCTTCGGGGGTGCTGAAGCTTTCTTT
TRBJ1-2 | TRBV10-3 | many | - | CAISETGTTGYTF | TGTGCCATCAGTGAGACCGGGACGACTGGCTACACCTTC
TRBJ1-1 | TRBV5-1 | - | - | CASSQGGGGNTEAFF | TGCGCCAGCAGCCAAGGTGGAGGCGGGAACACTGAAGCTTTCTTT
TRBJ2-1 | TRBV18 | many | - | CASSLVKGLNEQFF | TGTGCCAGCTCATTAGTGAAGGGGTTGAATGAGCAGTTCTTC
TRBJ2-1 | TRBV5-1 | - | - | CASSFTAYNEQFF | TGCGCCAGCAGCTTCACGGCTTACAATGAGCAGTTCTTC
TRBJ2-2 | TRBV5-1 | many | TRBD1 | CASSLHRGLGTGELFF | TGCGCCAGCAGCTTGCACAGGGGGCTCGGCACCGGGGAGCTGTTTTTT
TRBJ1-5 | TRBV6-5 | - | - | CASSYGAEFQPQHF | TGTGCCAGCAGTTACGGGGCCGAGTTTCAGCCCCAGCATTTT
TRBJ2-1 | TRBV20-1 | many | TRBD2 | CTAGGSYNEQFF | TGCACCGCGGGGGGCTCCTACAATGAGCAGTTCTTC
TRBJ2-3 | TRBV24-1 | - | - | CATSGSSTDTQYF | TGTGCCACCAGTGGATCTAGCACAGATACGCAGTATTTT
TRBJ1-1 | TRBV18 | - | - | CASSPMAMNTEAFF | TGTGCCAGCTCACCAATGGCTATGAACACTGAAGCTTTCTTT
TRBJ2-2 | TRBV20-1 | few | - | CSARGGGLKNTGELFF | TGCAGTGCTAGAGGAGGGGGACTAAAAAACACCGGGGAGCTGTTTTTT
TRBJ1-5 | TRBV3-1 | - | - | CASSQGQGYRQPQHF | TGTGCCAGCAGCCAAGGTCAGGGCTACAGGCAGCCCCAGCATTTT
TRBJ1-1 | TRBV28 | - | TRBD1 | CASSRTGIHMGTEAFF | TGTGCCAGCAGTCGGACAGGGATTCATATGGGCACTGAAGCTTTCTTT
TRBJ1-2 | TRBV6-6 | - | - | CASSYRGMGYGYTF | TGTGCCAGCAGTTACCGAGGGATGGGCTATGGCTACACCTTC
TRBJ1-6 | TRBV30 | many | - | CAWSAGAHNSPLHF | TGTGCCTGGAGTGCTGGGGCCCATAATTCACCCCTCCACTTT
TRBJ2-7 | TRBV14 | many | - | CASSQALEQYF | TGTGCCAGCAGCCAAGCCTTAGAGCAGTACTTC
TRBJ2-5 | TRBV19 | many | - | CASSSRQDFYQETQYF | TGTGCCAGTAGTTCCCGACAGGACTTTTACCAAGAGACCCAGTACTTC
TRBJ1-1 | TRBV27 | - | TRBD1 | CASRPSDRGNTEAFF | TGTGCCAGCAGGCCTTCGGACAGGGGAAACACTGAAGCTTTCTTT
TRBJ1-2 | TRBV7-2 | many | TRBD1 | CASSSGQGARGGYTF | TGTGCCAGCAGCTCAGGACAGGGGGCGAGAGGAGGCTACACCTTC
TRBJ2-5 | TRBV5-6 | - | - | CASSSRGFGYQETQYF | TGTGCCAGCAGCTCTAGGGGGTTCGGGTACCAAGAGACCCAGTACTTC
TRBJ1-1 | TRBV24-1 | - | - | CATRGELPNTEAFF | TGTGCCACCAGGGGAGAGTTGCCTAACACTGAAGCTTTCTTT
TRBJ1-3 | TRBV7-9 | many | TRBD1 | CASSSRTGEGNTIYF | TGTGCCAGCAGCTCCCGGACAGGGGAGGGAAACACCATATATTTT
TRBJ1-6 | TRBV7-2 | many | - | CASSFRGASPLHF | TGTGCCAGCAGCTTTCGGGGGGCCTCACCCCTCCACTTT
TRBJ2-5 | TRBV7-9 | many | TRBD1 | CASSLRGQGRETQYF | TGTGCCAGCAGCTTAAGGGGACAGGGAAGGGAGACCCAGTACTTC
TRBJ1-2 | TRBV18 | many | TRBD1 | CASSPRETGISGYTF | TGTGCCAGCTCACCACGCGAGACAGGGATCAGTGGCTACACCTTC
TRBJ1-5 | TRBV6-2/TRBV6-3 | few | - | CASSYRRQPQHF | TGTGCCAGCAGTTACCGGCGTCAGCCCCAGCATTTT
TRBJ2-1 | TRBV7-9 | - | - | CASSFPESYNEQFF | TGTGCCAGCAGCTTCCCGGAATCCTACAATGAGCAGTTCTTC
TRBJ1-1 | TRBV11-3 | - | - | CASSHYSGALGYTEAFF | TGTGCCAGCAGCCATTATTCGGGGGCATTGGGATACACTGAAGCTTTCTTT
TRBJ1-2 | TRBV10-2 | many | - | CASSLSFFLANYGYTF | TGCGCCAGCTCACTTAGTTTCTTTTTAGCTAACTATGGCTACACCTTC
TRBJ2-5 | TRBV6-5 | many | - | CASSLSQGGYQETQYF | TGTGCCAGCAGTCTGTCGCAGGGGGGTTACCAAGAGACCCAGTACTTC
TRBJ2-1 | TRBV23-1 | many | - | CASSQSDCSYNEQFF | TGCGCCAGCAGTCAATCGGACTGTTCCTACAATGAGCAGTTCTTC
TRBJ2-7 | TRBV29-1 | many | - | CSVGVIEYEQYF | TGCAGCGTTGGGGTTATAGAGTACGAGCAGTACTTC
TRBJ2-4 | TRBV4-3 | many | TRBD1 | CASSQDLGTGSNIQYF | TGCGCCAGCAGCCAAGATCTTGGGACAGGGTCAAACATTCAGTACTTC
TRBJ2-5 | TRBV20-1 | - | TRBD1 | CSARRQGVGETQYF | TGCAGTGCTAGGCGACAGGGGGTGGGGGAGACCCAGTACTTC
TRBJ1-1 | TRBV29-1 | many | - | CSVVKGVAFF | TGCAGCGTTGTCAAAGGGGTAGCTTTCTTT
TRBJ2-3 | TRBV6-6 | many | TRBD2 | CASSYRERETDTQYF | TGTGCCAGCAGTTACCGGGAGCGGGAAACAGATACGCAGTATTTT
TRBJ1-5 | TRBV7-2 | few | - | CASGTGDARGQPQHF | TGTGCCAGTGGAACGGGGGACGCGCGGGGTCAGCCCCAGCATTTT
TRBJ1-2 | TRBV6-6 | many | - | CASSSPGAYGYTF | TGTGCCAGCAGTTCCCCGGGCGCCTATGGCTACACCTTC
TRBJ2-2 | TRBV6-5 | many | - | CASSPQGSGELFF | TGTGCCAGCAGTCCACAGGGATCCGGGGAGCTGTTTTTT
TRBJ2-3 | TRBV5-1 | few | - | CASSLRTASTDTQYF | TGCGCCAGCAGCCTGAGGACAGCCAGCACAGATACGCAGTATTTT
TRBJ2-7 | TRBV20-1 | many | - | CSARSGLLSYEQYF | TGCAGTGCTAGAAGCGGTCTACTATCCTACGAGCAGTACTTC
TRBJ2-7 | TRBV6-1 | many | TRBD1 | CASSPRTGGIYEQYF | TGTGCCAGCAGTCCCCGGACAGGGGGCATTTACGAGCAGTACTTC
TRBJ2-2 | TRBV3-1 | - | TRBD2 | CASRRTSGSSAGDLFF | TGTGCCAGCAGACGGACTAGCGGGAGTTCGGCCGGGGATCTGTTTTTT
TRBJ1-6 | TRBV27 | many | - | CASARTINSPLHF | TGTGCCAGCGCCAGGACAATCAATTCACCCCTCCACTTT
TRBJ1-1 | TRBV29-1 | many | TRBD1 | CSVEEFPGRGGSTEAFF | TGCAGCGTTGAAGAATTTCCGGGCAGGGGGGGGAGCACTGAAGCTTTCTTT
TRBJ1-5 | TRBV12-3/TRBV12-4 | - | - | CTSSLRGWSNQPQHF | TGTACCAGCAGTTTGAGGGGTTGGAGCAATCAGCCCCAGCATTTT
TRBJ2-1 | TRBV4-1 | many | TRBD2 | CASRPGLAAYNEQFF | TGCGCCAGCAGACCGGGACTAGCGGCTTACAATGAGCAGTTCTTC